One sample yielded the 15 T cell receptor beta chains listed below, sequenced in a study of control samples from healthy donors and cancer patients. Sequenced by immunoSEQ multiplex PCR; TCRdb stores in-frame clones only, minus some. Here the sample spans approximately 100,000 clones, 90% being singletons. The sequencing sample was made of blood. All receptors come from a human donor in good health. The donor label of this sample is uncertain.

This clone has just one count. The rearrangement uses TRBV9 and TRBJ2-3; 10 bases are a match to TRBD2. Germline V gives CDR1 SGDLS, CDR2 YYNGEE. CDR3 length: 18 amino acids. J was trimmed by 2 bases and V by 4 bases; bases with no gene match: 13. CDR3: CASSPSSPLAGDTDTQYF. For the CDR3, the DNA is TGTGCCAGCAGCCCCTCATCACCCCTAGCGGGGGACACAGATACGCAGTATTTT.

The rearrangement uses TRBV5-4 and TRBJ1-1; D gene ambiguous. The V end was cut by 0 bases, the J end by 3 bases, with 9 bases between. This CDR3 spans 14 amino acids. Germline assignment: CDR1 SGHNT and CDR2 YYREEE (reference sequence). CDR3 amino acids: CASSLAGRDTEAFF. CDR3 coding DNA: TGTGCCAGCAGCTTGGCGGGGAGGGACACTGAAGCTTTCTTT.

The genes are TRBV7-6 and TRBJ2-1; D uncertain. V lost 2 bases to trimming and J lost 9 bases, with 11 bases between them. CDR1 SGHVS and CDR2 FNYEAQ come from the germline V gene. CDR3 length: 13 residues. The CDR3 is CASSLNLLGEQFF. CDR3 DNA sequence: TGTGCCAGCAGCTTAAATTTACTGGGTGAGCAGTTCTTC.

The chain joins TRBV19 to TRBJ1-5; D is perhaps TRBD1 (5 bases). CDR3 length: 18 amino acids. CDR1 LNHDA and CDR2 SQIVND come from the germline V gene (reference sequence). Trimming removed 5 bases from V and 5 bases from J, with 25 bases in between. The CDR3: CASSPGAGLGGGDQPQHF. CDR3 sequence (DNA): TGTGCCAGTAGTCCCGGCGCAGGTCTGGGAGGAGGGGATCAGCCCCAGCATTTT.

The chain has TRBV5-6 and TRBJ1-2; weak D call: TRBD1 (5 bases). This CDR3 is 14 amino acids long. Germline values: CDR1 SGHDT, CDR2 YYEEEE. V was pared by 4 bases and J by 3 bases, with 13 bases between. CDR3 amino acids: CASSPGTAYYGYTF. CDR3 bases: TGTGCCAGCAGCCCCGGGACGGCGTACTATGGCTACACCTTC.

V gene TRBV4-3 combines with J gene TRBJ2-3; D might be TRBD1 or TRBD2, each matching 5 bases. Per germline, CDR1 LGHNA and CDR2 YSLEER. Trimming removed 4 bases at V and 0 bases at J, with 11 bases between. The CDR3 extends over 15 amino acids. CDR3 sequence reads: CASSPYGASTDTQYF. CDR3 nucleotide sequence: TGCGCCAGCAGCCCCTACGGGGCTAGCACAGATACGCAGTATTTT.

The CDR3 coding sequence is TGTGCCAGTAGGGGGACAGGCCTAGGACAGCCCCAGCATTTT. Translation gives CASRGTGLGQPQHF. The chain carries TRBV19 and TRBJ1-5; 8 nucleotides match TRBD1. The V segment lost 6 bases and the J segment 7 bases; nucleotides outside the gene matches: 8. CDR1 and CDR2 from the germline V gene are LNHDA and SQIVND (reference sequence). CDR3 length: 14 residues.

This chain connects TRBV6-4 to TRBJ2-3, with 14 bases matching TRBD2. V lost 8 bases and J lost 5; bases outside the gene matches: 9. The CDR3 length is 16 residues. Per the germline V gene, CDR1 is MRHNA and CDR2 is SNTAGT. The CDR3 DNA sequence: TGTGCCAGCTCACCCGGGACTAGCGGGGGTGGAGATACGCAGTATTTT. Residues: CASSPGTSGGGDTQYF.

The chain employs TRBV5-5 and TRBJ1-6, with TRBD1 matching over 7 bases. CDR3 length: 15 residues. Per the germline V gene, CDR1 is SGHKS and CDR2 is YYEKEE (reference sequence). The junction had 7 bases not matched to a gene; V was cut back by 3 bases and J by 7 bases. The DNA of the CDR3 is TGTGCCAGCAGCTCAAGACAGGGTCAAAATTCACCCCTCCACTTT. It is translated as CASSSRQGQNSPLHF.

The chain recombines TRBV19 with TRBJ1-2; 7 positions match TRBD1. Trimming removed 4 bases from V and 7 bases from J; junction bases left unmatched: 12. CDR1 is LNHDA, CDR2 SQIVND, per germline (reference sequence). This CDR3 has 15 residues. CDR3 protein: CASSTIDTGQPGYTF. DNA of the CDR3: TGTGCCAGTAGTACGATCGATACGGGACAGCCTGGCTACACCTTC.

V and J are TRBV24-1 and TRBJ2-3; 11 bases are shared with TRBD2. Germline V gives CDR1 KGHDR, CDR2 SFDVKD. Trimming took 1 base from V and 1 from J; bases not matched to a gene: 0. The CDR3 has 16 residues. CDR3 bases: TGTGCCACCAGTGATTTACTAGCGGGGGGCACAGATACGCAGTATTTT. This sequence encodes CATSDLLAGGTDTQYF.

The J gene is TRBJ1-2, the V gene TRBV11-2, with D tentatively TRBD1 (5 bases). The CDR3 length is 15 residues. Trimming shortened V by 2 bases and J by 5 bases, and 15 bases separated the two germline ends. The germline CDR1 and CDR2 sequences are SGHAT and FQNNGV. The CDR3 here is CASSLSRGPLYGYTF. The CDR3 bases are TGTGCCAGCAGCTTATCCCGGGGCCCCCTGTATGGCTACACCTTC.

The chain joins TRBV28 to TRBJ1-4, with D tentatively TRBD1 (5 bases). The CDR3 length is 15 residues. Germline values: CDR1 MDHEN, CDR2 SYDVKM. V shed 7 bases and J shed 1 base, with 13 bases lying between them. The CDR3 region is CASMAGSVTNEKLFF. The CDR3 region has the DNA TGTGCCAGCATGGCAGGGAGCGTAACTAATGAAAAACTGTTTTTT.

The chain uses TRBV28 and TRBJ1-3, with a tentative D call TRBD1 (6 bases). V lost 2 bases to trimming and J lost 0 bases, with 11 bases between them. The V gene's germline CDR1 is MDHEN and CDR2 SYDVKM. This CDR3 spans 16 amino acids. In DNA form, the CDR3 reads TGTGCCAGCAGTTTAGGGGGCGGAAACTCTGGAAACACCATATATTTT. Translation: CASSLGGGNSGNTIYF.

The chain uses TRBV29-1 and TRBJ2-1, with a tentative D call TRBD2 (6 bases). CDR1 SQVTM and CDR2 ANQGSEA come from the germline V gene. The CDR3 has 16 residues. The V end was cut by 0 bases, the J end by 4 bases, with 16 bases between. CDR3 sequence reads: CSVEDATRGQYNEQFF. The CDR3 DNA follows: TGCAGCGTTGAAGACGCGACTAGGGGCCAATACAATGAGCAGTTCTTC.